This is a list of T cell receptor beta chains from one sample in a study of shared clonotypes between healthy human individuals. The table came from immunoSEQ multiplex PCR; TCRdb's copy has only in-frame clones and leaves some out. The table lists about 560,000 clones, around three quarters of them singletons, with 12% in the top ten. Sequenced: PBMCs. The receptors were sampled from a middle-aged woman in good health. Some clones in this sample may be carry-over from other donors' samples. CDR3s leave out the opening cysteine and the closing phenylalanine or tryptophan.

J: TRBJ2-2
length: 8
V: TRBV19
CDR3: ASRQGELF

J: TRBJ2-5
length: 8
V: TRBV29-1
CDR3: SGGEETQY

J: TRBJ1-2
length: 13
V: TRBV18
CDR3: ASSPNTPHNYGYT

J: TRBJ2-7
length: 12
V: TRBV19
CDR3: ASSIETSSYEQY

J: TRBJ1-5
length: 11
V: TRBV19
CDR3: ASSIPSNQPQH

J: TRBJ2-4
length: 13
V: TRBV28
CDR3: ASSFRQASKNIQY

J: TRBJ2-4
length: 13
V: TRBV19
CDR3: ASSKKSPVKNIQY

J: TRBJ2-7
length: 13
V: TRBV13
CDR3: ASSLAAGVTYEQY

J: TRBJ1-4
length: 14
V: TRBV7-8
CDR3: ASSLAPGLGDEKLF

J: TRBJ2-3
length: 10
V: TRBV7-9
CDR3: ASSLRLDTQY

J: TRBJ1-5
length: 12
V: TRBV11-2
CDR3: ASSLSGGNQPQH

J: TRBJ2-5
length: 12
V: TRBV4-1
CDR3: ASSPRTVQETQY